This T cell receptor beta chain was captured in a study of blood T cell repertoires in COVID-19. As for the study in general: Acute and convalescent COVID-19 specimens originated in the United States, Italy and Spain. PBMCs, B-cell-depleted T cells, or T cells were the source of the cDNA or gDNA that made up the material.

Clones were sequenced by immunoSEQ multiplex PCR, and TCRdb holds only the in-frame ones, with some missing. The sample carries a few hundred thousand clones, roughly 85% recorded once. Germline CDR1 is SGDLS and CDR2 is YYNGEE. V lost 0 bases and J 7 bases, leaving 13 bases between the germline ends. This CDR3 is 15 amino acids long. This sequence was found in a woman younger than 30 with acute or convalescent COVID-19. V and J are TRBV9 and TRBJ2-2; a weak D match, TRBD2 (6 bases). Sequenced input: peripheral blood. As DNA, the CDR3 is TGTGCCAGCAGCGTAGAATTGCTCGGGGGCGGGGAGCTGTTTTTT. Its protein product is CASSVELLGGGELFF.